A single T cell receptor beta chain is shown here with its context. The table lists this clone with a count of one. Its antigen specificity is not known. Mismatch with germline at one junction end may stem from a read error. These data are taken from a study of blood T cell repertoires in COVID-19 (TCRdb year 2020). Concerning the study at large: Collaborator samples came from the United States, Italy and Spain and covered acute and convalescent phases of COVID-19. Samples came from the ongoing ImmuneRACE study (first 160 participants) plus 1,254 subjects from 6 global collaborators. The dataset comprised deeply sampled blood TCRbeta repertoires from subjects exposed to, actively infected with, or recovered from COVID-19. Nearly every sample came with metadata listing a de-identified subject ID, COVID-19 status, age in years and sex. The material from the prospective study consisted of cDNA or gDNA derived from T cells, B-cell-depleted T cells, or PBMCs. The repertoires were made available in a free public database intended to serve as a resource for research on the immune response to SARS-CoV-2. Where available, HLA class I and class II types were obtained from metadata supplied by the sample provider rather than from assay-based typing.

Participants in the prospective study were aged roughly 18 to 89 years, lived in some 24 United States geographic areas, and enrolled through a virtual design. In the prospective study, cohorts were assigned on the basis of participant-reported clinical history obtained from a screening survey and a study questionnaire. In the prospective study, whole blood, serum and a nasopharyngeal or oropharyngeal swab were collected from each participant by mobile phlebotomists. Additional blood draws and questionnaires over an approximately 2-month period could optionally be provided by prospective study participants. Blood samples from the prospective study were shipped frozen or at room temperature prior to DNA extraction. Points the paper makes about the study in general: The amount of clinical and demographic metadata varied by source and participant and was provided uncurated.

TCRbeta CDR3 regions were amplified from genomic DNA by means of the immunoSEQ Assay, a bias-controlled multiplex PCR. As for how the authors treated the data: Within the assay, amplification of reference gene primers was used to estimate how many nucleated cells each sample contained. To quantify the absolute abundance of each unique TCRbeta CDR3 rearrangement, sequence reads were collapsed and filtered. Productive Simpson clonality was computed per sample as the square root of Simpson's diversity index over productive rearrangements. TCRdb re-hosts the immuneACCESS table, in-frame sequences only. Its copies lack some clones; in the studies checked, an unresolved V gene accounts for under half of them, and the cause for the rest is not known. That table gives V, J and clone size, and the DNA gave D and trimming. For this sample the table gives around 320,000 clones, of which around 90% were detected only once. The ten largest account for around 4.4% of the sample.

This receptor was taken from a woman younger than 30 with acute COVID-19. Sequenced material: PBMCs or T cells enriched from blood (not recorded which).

CDR3 reads: CASSFLAGGGTNGQFF. The DNA sequence is TGTGCCAGCAGCTTTCTAGCCGGGGGAGGAACAAATGGGCAGTTCTTC. The chain is assembled from TRBV7-6 and TRBJ2-1; TRBD2 is possibly the D segment (6 matching bases). CDR1 is given as SGHVS and CDR2 as FNYEAQ, both from the germline V gene. The CDR3, from cysteine to phenylalanine, totals 16 residues. The entry retains the CDR3 DNA only, 48 bases that are in frame from base 1.